What follows is one TCR beta chain and its context. Only in-frame clones appear in the TCRdb table, and some are missing; sequencing was by immunoSEQ multiplex PCR. The sample lists a few thousand clones, approximately 85% occurring once. The data stem from a study of immune evolution from preneoplasia to lung adenocarcinoma. Resections took place in Japan or China from about 2013 to 2018. After pathologic assessment, macro-dissection selected premalignant or tumor cells for extraction. The V segment lost 11 bases and the J segment 0 bases; nucleotides outside the gene matches: 6. Germline V CDR1 and CDR2: MDHEN, SYDVKM. This CDR3 is 13 amino acids long.

The chain employs TRBV28 and TRBJ1-2, with 7 nucleotides matching TRBD1. The sequence was obtained from a person aged 65-85 years with lung adenocarcinoma. What was sequenced was FFPE atypical adenomatous hyperplasia tissue from the lung. Subset indicated: atypical adenomatous hyperplasia (AAH), lung preneoplasia. The CDR3 bases are TGTGCCTTCGAGGACAGGACTAACTATGGCTACACCTTC. Its protein product is CAFEDRTNYGYTF.